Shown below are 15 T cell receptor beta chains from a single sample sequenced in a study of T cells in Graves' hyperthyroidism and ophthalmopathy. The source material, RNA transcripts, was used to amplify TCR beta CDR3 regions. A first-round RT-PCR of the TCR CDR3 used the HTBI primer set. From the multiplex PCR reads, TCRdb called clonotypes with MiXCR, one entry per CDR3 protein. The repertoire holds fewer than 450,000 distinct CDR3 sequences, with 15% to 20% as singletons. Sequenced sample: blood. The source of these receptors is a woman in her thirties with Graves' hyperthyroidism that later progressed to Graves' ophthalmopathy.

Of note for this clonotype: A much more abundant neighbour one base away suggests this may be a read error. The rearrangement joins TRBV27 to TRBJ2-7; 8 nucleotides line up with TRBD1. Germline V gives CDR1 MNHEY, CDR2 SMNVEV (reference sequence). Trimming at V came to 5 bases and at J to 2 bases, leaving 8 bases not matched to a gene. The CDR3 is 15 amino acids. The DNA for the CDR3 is TGTGCCAGCAGTCTTACTGGACAGGGTGCCTACGAGCAGTACTTC. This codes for CASSLTGQGAYEQYF.

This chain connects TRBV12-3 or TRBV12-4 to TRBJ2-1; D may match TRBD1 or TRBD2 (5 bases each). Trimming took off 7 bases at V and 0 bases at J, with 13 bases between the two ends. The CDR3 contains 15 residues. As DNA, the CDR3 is TGTGCCAGCACCCCGGGACCGACCTCCTACAATGAGCAGTTCTTC. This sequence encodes CASTPGPTSYNEQFF.

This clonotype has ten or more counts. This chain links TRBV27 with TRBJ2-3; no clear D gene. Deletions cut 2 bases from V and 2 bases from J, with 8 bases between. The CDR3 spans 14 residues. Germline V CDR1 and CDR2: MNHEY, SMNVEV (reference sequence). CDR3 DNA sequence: TGTGCCAGCAGTTTACAGGAAAACACAGATACGCAGTATTTT. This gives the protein CASSLQENTDTQYF.

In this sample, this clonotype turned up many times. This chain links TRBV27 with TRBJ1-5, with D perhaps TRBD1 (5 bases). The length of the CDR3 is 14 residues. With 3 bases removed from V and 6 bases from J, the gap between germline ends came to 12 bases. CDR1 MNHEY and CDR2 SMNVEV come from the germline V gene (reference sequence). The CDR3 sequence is CASSFVGTGQPQHF. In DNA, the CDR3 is TGTGCCAGCAGTTTCGTAGGGACCGGTCAGCCCCAGCATTTT.

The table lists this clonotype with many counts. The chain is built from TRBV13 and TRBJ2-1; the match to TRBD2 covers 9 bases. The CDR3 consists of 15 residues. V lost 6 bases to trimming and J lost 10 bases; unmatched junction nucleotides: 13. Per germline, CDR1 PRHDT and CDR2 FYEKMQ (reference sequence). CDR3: CASSSLAGEVGEQFF. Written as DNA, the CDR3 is TGTGCCAGCAGTTCTTTAGCGGGAGAGGTCGGCGAGCAGTTCTTC.

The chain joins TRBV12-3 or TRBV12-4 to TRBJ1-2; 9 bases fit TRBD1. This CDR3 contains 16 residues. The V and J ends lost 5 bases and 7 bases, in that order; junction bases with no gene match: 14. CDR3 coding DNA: TGTGCCAGCAGTCACCCCCGAAGACAGGGGGTTTCTGGCTACACCTTC. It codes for CASSHPRRQGVSGYTF.

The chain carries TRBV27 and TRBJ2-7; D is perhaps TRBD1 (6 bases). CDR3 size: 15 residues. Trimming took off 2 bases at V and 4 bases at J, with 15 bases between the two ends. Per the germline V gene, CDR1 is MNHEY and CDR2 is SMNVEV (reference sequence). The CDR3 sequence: CASSLRGGVEYEQYF. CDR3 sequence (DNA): TGTGCCAGCAGTTTACGAGGGGGTGTGGAGTACGAGCAGTACTTC.

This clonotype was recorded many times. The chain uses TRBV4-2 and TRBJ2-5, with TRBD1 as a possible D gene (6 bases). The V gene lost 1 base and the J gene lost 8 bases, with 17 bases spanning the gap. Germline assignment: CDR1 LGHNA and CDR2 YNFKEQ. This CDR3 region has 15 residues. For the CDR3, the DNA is TGTGCCAGCAGCCAAGGGCAGACAGGCTCCCTAACCCAGTACTTC. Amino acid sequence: CASSQGQTGSLTQYF.

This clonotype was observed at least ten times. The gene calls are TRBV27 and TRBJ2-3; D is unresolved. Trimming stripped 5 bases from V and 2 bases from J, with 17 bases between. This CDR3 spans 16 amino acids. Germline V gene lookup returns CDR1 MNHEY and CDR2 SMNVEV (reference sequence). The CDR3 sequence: CASSPLPNIYTDTQYF. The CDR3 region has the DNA TGTGCCAGCAGTCCTCTTCCGAACATCTACACAGATACGCAGTATTTT.

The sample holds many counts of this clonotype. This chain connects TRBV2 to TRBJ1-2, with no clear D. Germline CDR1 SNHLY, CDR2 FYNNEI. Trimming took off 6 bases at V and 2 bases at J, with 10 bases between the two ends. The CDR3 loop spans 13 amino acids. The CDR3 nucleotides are TGTGCCAGCAGGGTGGATACAAACTATGGCTACACCTTC. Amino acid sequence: CASRVDTNYGYTF. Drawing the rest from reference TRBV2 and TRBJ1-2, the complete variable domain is EPEVTQTPSHQVTQMGQEVILRCVPISNHLYFYWYRQILGQKVEFLVSFYNNEISEKSEIFDDQFSVERPDGSNFTLKIRSTKLEDSAMYFCASRVDTNYGYTFGSGTRLTVV.

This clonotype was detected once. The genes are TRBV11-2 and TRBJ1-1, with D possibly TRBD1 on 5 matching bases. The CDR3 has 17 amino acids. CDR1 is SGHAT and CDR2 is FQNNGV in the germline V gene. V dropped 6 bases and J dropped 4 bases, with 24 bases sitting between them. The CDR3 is CASSPYPTESLLTEAFF. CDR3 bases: TGTGCCAGCAGTCCATACCCGACAGAGAGTCTGCTCACTGAAGCTTTCTTT.

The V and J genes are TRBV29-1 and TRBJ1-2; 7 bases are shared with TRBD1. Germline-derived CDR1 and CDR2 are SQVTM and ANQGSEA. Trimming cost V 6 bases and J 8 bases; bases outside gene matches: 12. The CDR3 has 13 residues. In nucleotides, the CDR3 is TGCAGCGTCCCGACAGGGTTTTTAGGCGGCTACACCTTC. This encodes CSVPTGFLGGYTF.

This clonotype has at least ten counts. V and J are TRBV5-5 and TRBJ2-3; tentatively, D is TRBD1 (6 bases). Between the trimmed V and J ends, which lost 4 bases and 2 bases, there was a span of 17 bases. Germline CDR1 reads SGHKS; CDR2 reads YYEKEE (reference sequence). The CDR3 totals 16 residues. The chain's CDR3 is CASSTSDRIFTDTQYF. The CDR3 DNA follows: TGTGCCAGCAGCACATCCGACAGGATATTCACAGATACGCAGTATTTT.

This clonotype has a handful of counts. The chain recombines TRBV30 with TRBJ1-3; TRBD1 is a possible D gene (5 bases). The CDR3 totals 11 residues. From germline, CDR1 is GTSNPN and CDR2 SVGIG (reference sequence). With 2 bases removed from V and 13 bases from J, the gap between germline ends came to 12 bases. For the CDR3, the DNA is TGTGCCTGGAGTATGCGGGGCGTAATATATTTT. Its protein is CAWSMRGVIYF. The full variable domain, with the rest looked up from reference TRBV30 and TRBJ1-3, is SQTIHQWPATLVQPVGSPLSLECTVEGTSNPNLYWYRQAAGRGLQLLFYSVGIGQISSEVPQNLSASRPQDRQFILSSKKLLLSDSGFYLCAWSMRGVIYFGEGSWLTVV.

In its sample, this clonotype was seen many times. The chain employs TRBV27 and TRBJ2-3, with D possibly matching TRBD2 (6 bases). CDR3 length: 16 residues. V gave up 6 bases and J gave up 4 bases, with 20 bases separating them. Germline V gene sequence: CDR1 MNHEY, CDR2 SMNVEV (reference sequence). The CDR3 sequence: CASRGMGGVVADTQYF. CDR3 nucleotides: TGTGCCAGCAGGGGAATGGGGGGAGTAGTTGCAGATACGCAGTATTTT.